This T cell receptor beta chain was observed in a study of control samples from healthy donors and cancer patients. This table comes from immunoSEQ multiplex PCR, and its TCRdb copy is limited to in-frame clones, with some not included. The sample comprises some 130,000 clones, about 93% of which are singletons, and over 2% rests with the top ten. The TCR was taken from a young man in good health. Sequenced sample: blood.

CDR3 protein: CASSLYGTGVSEAFF. CDR3 in DNA: TGTGCCAGCAGCCTTTACGGGACAGGGGTCTCCGAAGCTTTCTTT. The chain is built from TRBV13 and TRBJ1-1, with 10 bases identical to TRBD1. Losses at the gene ends were 5 bases for V and 8 bases for J; bases not matched to a gene: 11. This CDR3 has 15 residues. The germline CDR1 and CDR2 sequences are PRHDT and FYEKMQ (reference sequence). The full variable domain, rest sourced from reference TRBV13 and TRBJ1-1, is AAGVIQSPRHLIKEKRETATLKCYPIPRHDTVYWYQQGPGQDPQFLISFYEKMQSDKGSIPDRFSAQQFSDYHSELNMSSLELGDSALYFCASSLYGTGVSEAFFGQGTRLTVV.